The 13 T cell receptor beta chains below were found in one sample sequenced in a study of blood T cells in healthy people across ages. Primers used in a second PCR of about 7 to 12 cycles were a sample-barcoded 5' primer and a J-beta primer mix. TCRdb used MiXCR to reprocess the 5' RACE reads, holding one entry per CDR3 protein. The sample gives around 870,000 distinct CDR3 sequences, under 30% of which show up once; roughly 17% is in the top ten. Source material: blood. The source of these receptors is a woman older than 75 in good health.

This clonotype was seen repeatedly, ten times or more. The J gene is TRBJ2-7, the V gene TRBV2, with TRBD1 matching 11 bases. The V and J ends lost 5 bases and 9 bases, in that order; junction bases with no gene match: 9. This CDR3 contains 14 residues. Germline CDR1 reads SNHLY; CDR2 reads FYNNEI. DNA for the CDR3: TGTGCCAGCAGTTGGACAGGGGGCCAGGGTTCGCAGTACTTC. Its translation is CASSWTGGQGSQYF. Together with reference TRBV2 and TRBJ2-7, the CDR3 gives the full variable domain: EPEVTQTPSHQVTQMGQEVILRCVPISNHLYFYWYRQILGQKVEFLVSFYNNEISEKSEIFDDQFSVERPDGSNFTLKIRSTKLEDSAMYFCASSWTGGQGSQYFGPGTRLTVT.

This clonotype was seen repeatedly, ten times or more. The rearrangement links TRBV2 to TRBJ2-5; the D is unclear. Looked up from germline, CDR1 is SNHLY and CDR2 is FYNNEI. Trimming pared 7 bases from V and 4 bases from J, leaving 7 bases between. CDR3 length: 11 residues. CDR3: CASTPLETQYF. Here the CDR3 DNA reads TGTGCCAGCACTCCACTAGAGACCCAGTACTTC.

The chain employs TRBV20-1 and TRBJ2-7, with TRBD2 matching over 8 bases. After removal of 5 bases from V and 4 bases from J, the junction contained 13 bases not matched to a gene. CDR3 length: 15 amino acids. Germline lookup yields CDR1 DFQATT and CDR2 SNEGSKA (reference sequence). CDR3 sequence reads: CSAGGGPGGRYEQYF. The CDR3 DNA follows: TGCAGTGCTGGCGGGGGGCCAGGCGGCAGGTACGAGCAGTACTTC.

This chain links TRBV2 with TRBJ2-1; D uncertain. Germline CDR1 is SNHLY and CDR2 is FYNNEI. Trimming took 0 bases from V and 6 from J, leaving 3 bases between them. The CDR3 runs to 12 residues. The CDR3 DNA reads TGTGCCAGCAGTGAAGCCGGCAATGAGCAGTTCTTC. Translated, it gives CASSEAGNEQFF.

This clonotype was seen many times. This chain's CDR3 is CASSFDREKETQYF. The CDR3 DNA sequence: TGCGCCAGCAGCTTCGACAGGGAAAAAGAGACCCAGTACTTC. The chain employs TRBV5-1 and TRBJ2-5, with TRBD1 identical over 7 bases. The length of the CDR3 is 14 residues. Germline assignment: CDR1 SGHRS and CDR2 YFSETQ. The junction had 4 bases not matched to a gene; V was cut back by 2 bases and J by 3 bases.

The J gene is TRBJ2-1, the V gene TRBV11-3, with 9 bases fitting TRBD2. Germline V gene data show CDR1 as SGHNT and CDR2 as YENEEA. The CDR3 is 17 residues long. The junction had 7 bases not matched to a gene; V was cut back by 1 base and J by 3 bases. The CDR3 loop reads CASSLGRLAARYNEQFF. The CDR3 nucleotides are TGTGCCAGCAGCTTAGGGCGACTAGCGGCGCGCTACAATGAGCAGTTCTTC.

This clonotype was found many times. V and J are TRBV10-3 and TRBJ1-5; a possible D gene is TRBD1 (6 bases). The germline gives CDR1 ENHRY, CDR2 SYGVKD. The V gene lost 6 bases and the J gene lost 3 bases, with 12 bases spanning the gap. CDR3 length: 14 residues. CDR3 sequence (DNA): TGTGCCATCAGCTCAAGACAGGACAATCAGCCCCAGCATTTT. This encodes CAISSRQDNQPQHF.

This clonotype was seen only a few times. This may stem from a read error, because a much larger clone lies one nucleotide away. The chain uses TRBV7-2 and TRBJ1-4; D possibly corresponds to TRBD1 (5 bases). The CDR3 runs 14 residues. Germline V gene lookup returns CDR1 SGHTA and CDR2 FQGNSA. The CDR3 reads CATQALRGGEKRFF. In DNA form, the CDR3 reads TGTGCCACCCAGGCCCTTAGGGGCGGTGAAAAACGGTTTTTT.

In this sample, this clonotype turned up many times. The rearrangement uses TRBV3-1 and TRBJ1-6; 8 nucleotides agree with TRBD1. V shed 3 bases, J shed 10 bases, and the junction held 5 bases outside the gene matches. The CDR3 extends over 14 amino acids. Germline V CDR1 and CDR2: LGHDT, YNNKEL (reference sequence). The CDR3 DNA reads as TGTGCCAGCAGCCACGGACAGGGCGGATCACCCCTCCACTTT. The encoded protein is CASSHGQGGSPLHF.

The chain uses TRBV12-3 or TRBV12-4 and TRBJ1-2, with D tentatively TRBD1 (6 bases). Trimming shortened V by 3 bases and J by 4 bases, and 18 bases separated the two germline ends. CDR3 size: 16 residues. CDR3 residues: CASSFPGRRGLYGYTF. The DNA for the CDR3 is TGTGCCAGCAGTTTTCCCGGCCGCAGGGGCCTCTATGGCTACACCTTC.

In regard to this clonotype: A much larger clone is a single base away; this may be a read error. J is TRBJ1-2 and V is TRBV29-1, with unresolved D. Looked up from germline, CDR1 is SQVTM and CDR2 is ANQGSEA. V was pared by 3 bases and J by 12 bases, with 8 bases between. This CDR3 contains 9 residues. CDR3 sequence: CSVDAGHTF. As DNA, the CDR3 is TGCAGCGTTGACGCGGGCCACACCTTC.

This clonotype occurred many times. This chain joins TRBV29-1 and TRBJ2-5, with 8 bases identical to TRBD1. Germline CDR1 is SQVTM and CDR2 is ANQGSEA. V was pared by 5 bases and J by 2 bases, with 7 bases of the junction left unmatched. The CDR3 length is 14 residues. The CDR3: CSVSSGQVQETQYF. CDR3 coding DNA: TGCAGCGTTTCCTCGGGACAGGTACAAGAGACCCAGTACTTC.

There are many counts of this clonotype. The chain carries TRBV9 and TRBJ2-5; 13 nucleotides line up with TRBD2. V lost 3 bases and J lost 5; bases outside the gene matches: 7. CDR1 is SGDLS and CDR2 is YYNGEE in the germline V gene. This CDR3 has 16 amino acids. The CDR3 nucleotides are TGTGCCAGCAGCGCCAGACTAGCGGGGGGCCTTGAGACCCAGTACTTC. Translating gives CASSARLAGGLETQYF.